This passage covers 19 T cell receptor beta chains from one sample sequenced in a study of T cells in Graves' hyperthyroidism and ophthalmopathy. Amplified TCR beta CDR3 regions derived from RNA transcripts. HTBI primers were the set used in a first-round RT-PCR of the TCR CDR3. TCRdb used MiXCR to reprocess the multiplex PCR reads, holding one entry per CDR3 protein. Among fewer than 450,000 distinct CDR3 sequences listed, around a sixth were seen once. Sequenced sample: blood. These receptors were collected from a man between 18 and 29 years old with Graves' ophthalmopathy.

This clonotype was detected ten times or more. The chain has TRBV13 and TRBJ2-2; D ambiguous. Germline V CDR1 and CDR2: PRHDT, FYEKMQ (reference sequence). The CDR3 length is 13 residues. Trimming removed 3 bases from V and 4 bases from J, with 6 bases in between. The CDR3 spells CASSFDATGELFF. The CDR3 DNA reads as TGTGCCAGCAGCTTCGATGCCACCGGGGAGCTGTTTTTT.

Regarding this clonotype: A much larger clone is a single base away; this may be a read error. Written as DNA, the CDR3 is TGTGCCAGCAGTTCGGGGAAGAACACTGAAGCTTCCTTT. Translation: CASSSGKNTEASF. The chain joins TRBV6-5 to TRBJ1-1, with D hard to call. The CDR3 is 13 amino acids. Germline CDR1 is MNHEY and CDR2 is SVGAGI.

Concerning this clonotype: One base away lies a much larger clone, so this may be a sequencing read error. The chain has TRBV7-3 and TRBJ1-1; perhaps TRBD1 as D (5 bases). This CDR3 region has 13 residues. CDR1 is SGHTA and CDR2 is FQGTGA in the germline V gene. The CDR3 DNA reads TGTGCCAGCAGCTCCCGACAGAACACTGAAGCTTCCTTT. The encoded protein is CASSSRQNTEASF.

This clonotype was found many times. CDR3: CASSLKAGGLNTEAFF. DNA of the CDR3: TGTGCCAGCAGTTTAAAGGCAGGGGGGCTGAACACTGAAGCTTTCTTT. The gene calls are TRBV28 and TRBJ1-1; 7 bases map to TRBD1. With 2 bases clipped from V and 0 bases from J, the junction kept 6 bases outside the gene matches. CDR1 is MDHEN, CDR2 SYDVKM, per germline. CDR3 length: 16 amino acids. Together with reference TRBV28 and TRBJ1-1, the CDR3 gives the full variable domain: DVKVTQSSRYLVKRTGEKVFLECVQDMDHENMFWYRQDPGLGLRLIYFSYDVKMKEKGDIPEGYSVSREKKERFSLILESASTNQTSMYLCASSLKAGGLNTEAFFGQGTRLTVV.

The J gene is TRBJ1-5, the V gene TRBV4-1; no clear D. This CDR3 is 15 amino acids long. Germline V CDR1 and CDR2: MGHRA, YSYEKL. Trimming shortened V by 0 bases and J by 3 bases, and 9 bases separated the two germline ends. This chain's CDR3 is CASSQEAQTNQPQHF. Here the CDR3 DNA reads TGCGCCAGCAGCCAAGAGGCACAGACCAATCAGCCCCAGCATTTT.

This clonotype was counted ten times or more. V is TRBV5-1 and J is TRBJ1-1; D might be TRBD1 (6 bases). This CDR3 spans 15 amino acids. The V and J ends lost 3 bases and 8 bases respectively, with 20 bases between them. The germline V gene encodes CDR1 SGHRS and CDR2 YFSETQ. This CDR3 is CASSSSGDGTLEAFF. For the CDR3, the DNA is TGCGCCAGCAGCTCTTCCGGTGACGGGACACTGGAAGCTTTCTTT.

The CDR3: CASSTRGAEKLFF. The CDR3, as DNA: TGTGCCAGCAGCACCCGAGGGGCTGAAAAACTGTTTTTT. The rearrangement uses TRBV9 and TRBJ1-4; weak D call: TRBD1 (5 bases). V was clipped by 4 bases and J by 7 bases, with 11 bases between them. Germline V lookup: CDR1 SGDLS, CDR2 YYNGEE. The CDR3 covers 13 residues.

This clonotype was recorded at least ten times. Here the CDR3 reads CASSFETGFLSYEQYF. CDR3 nucleotide sequence: TGTGCCAGCAGCTTCGAGACAGGGTTCCTCTCCTACGAGCAGTACTTC. The chain uses TRBV7-9 and TRBJ2-7, with 7 positions matching TRBD1. CDR3 size: 16 residues. Germline-derived CDR1 and CDR2 are SEHNR and FQNEAQ (reference sequence). V shed 3 bases and J 0 bases; nucleotides not matched to a gene: 8.

In its sample, this clonotype was seen many times. The chain combines TRBV9 with TRBJ2-7; a weak D match, TRBD2 (6 bases). This CDR3 is 13 amino acids long. From germline, CDR1 is SGDLS and CDR2 YYNGEE. V was pared by 2 bases and J by 3 bases, with 9 bases between. Here the CDR3 reads CASSVSGDYEQYF. The DNA for the CDR3 is TGTGCCAGCAGCGTGTCGGGGGACTACGAGCAGTACTTC. The whole variable domain, remainder taken from reference TRBV9 and TRBJ2-7, is DSGVTQTPKHLITATGQRVTLRCSPRSGDLSVYWYQQSLDQGLQFLIQYYNGEERAKGNILERFSAQQFPDLHSELNLSSLELGDSALYFCASSVSGDYEQYFGPGTRLTVT.

The chain combines TRBV5-6 with TRBJ1-6; D is perhaps TRBD1 (6 bases). This CDR3 is 21 amino acids long. Germline assignment: CDR1 SGHDT and CDR2 YYEEEE. Trimming removed 3 bases from V and 0 bases from J, with 25 bases in between. This chain's CDR3 is CASSSKPQGWIRSSYNSPLHF. The DNA of the CDR3 is TGTGCCAGCAGCTCGAAGCCACAGGGATGGATTCGAAGCTCCTATAATTCACCCCTCCACTTT. Complete variable domain (other parts from reference TRBV5-6 and TRBJ1-6): DAGVTQSPTHLIKTRGQQVTLRCSPKSGHDTVSWYQQALGQGPQFIFQYYEEEERQRGNFPDRFSGHQFPNYSSELNVNALLLGDSALYLCASSSKPQGWIRSSYNSPLHFGNGTRLTVT.

V gene TRBV20-1 combines with J gene TRBJ1-5; 7 positions agree with TRBD1. CDR1 DFQATT and CDR2 SNEGSKA come from the germline V gene (reference sequence). The CDR3 spans 16 residues. V lost 6 bases to trimming and J lost 0 bases; unmatched junction nucleotides: 11. The CDR3 here is CSALGGASDSNQPQHF. CDR3 coding DNA: TGCAGTGCCCTAGGGGGCGCCTCTGATAGCAATCAGCCCCAGCATTTT.

This clonotype was counted ten times or more. This chain uses TRBV28 with TRBJ1-2; 7 nucleotides match TRBD1. Per the germline V gene, CDR1 is MDHEN and CDR2 is SYDVKM. This CDR3 contains 18 residues. The V gene end was trimmed by 8 bases and the J gene end by 4 bases; junction bases not matched to a gene: 22. CDR3 nucleotide sequence: TGTGCCAGCCAAATACCTAACAACGGACAGGCTGGCGGCTATGGCTACACCTTC. This encodes CASQIPNNGQAGGYGYTF.

Many counts were recorded for this clonotype. The chain uses TRBV11-2 and TRBJ1-2; 7 bases are a match to TRBD1. The germline V gene has CDR1 SGHAT and CDR2 FQNNGV. V lost 6 bases and J lost 3; bases outside the gene matches: 4. This CDR3 has 13 residues. CDR3 DNA: TGTGCCAGCAGTCCTGGACAGGACTATGGCTACACCTTC. As protein: CASSPGQDYGYTF. Filled out from reference TRBV11-2 and TRBJ1-2, the complete variable domain reads EAGVAQSPRYKIIEKRQSVAFWCNPISGHATLYWYQQILGQGPKLLIQFQNNGVVDDSQLPKDRFSAERLKGVDSTLKIQPAKLEDSAVYLCASSPGQDYGYTFGSGTRLTVV.

This clonotype was seen ten or more times. This chain links TRBV5-8 with TRBJ1-5, with 7 bases identical to TRBD1. The CDR3 length is 15 residues. Germline V gene sequence: CDR1 SGHTS, CDR2 YDEGEE. After removal of 1 base from V and 4 bases from J, the junction contained 5 bases not matched to a gene. For the CDR3, the DNA is TGTGCCAGCAGCTTGCGGACAGGAGGTAATCAGCCCCAGCATTTT. It is translated as CASSLRTGGNQPQHF.

This clonotype was observed many times. The rearrangement links TRBV12-3 or TRBV12-4 to TRBJ2-7; tentative D call: TRBD2 (5 bases). The V and J ends lost 3 bases and 7 bases respectively, with 10 bases between them. This CDR3 has 12 amino acids. The CDR3 DNA follows: TGTGCCAGCAGTTTCCCCACGGGGGAGCAGTACTTC. The encoded protein is CASSFPTGEQYF.

In this sample, this clonotype turned up many times. The rearrangement links TRBV11-1 to TRBJ2-7; TRBD2 aligns across 10 bases. The ends lost 2 bases at V and 5 bases at J; junction bases unmatched: 9. CDR1 and CDR2 from the germline V gene are SGHAT and FQDESV (reference sequence). There are 16 residues in the CDR3. The CDR3 DNA follows: TGTGCCAGCAGCTTAATCCCATCAGCGGGGGGGCACGAGCAGTACTTC. Translated, it gives CASSLIPSAGGHEQYF.

This clonotype was observed at least ten times. The chain uses TRBV12-3 or TRBV12-4 and TRBJ1-6, with 7 nucleotides matching TRBD1. The CDR3 is 15 residues long. With 3 bases clipped from V and 6 bases from J, the junction kept 5 bases outside the gene matches. CDR3 amino acids: CASSLGGQTNSPLHF. CDR3 coding DNA: TGTGCCAGCAGTTTGGGGGGACAGACTAATTCACCCCTCCACTTT.

This clonotype was recorded many times. The chain recombines TRBV7-2 with TRBJ2-1; 13 bases are shared with TRBD2. V dropped 6 bases and J dropped 6; count of bases not matched to a gene: 8. CDR3 size: 16 residues. CDR1 SGHTA and CDR2 FQGNSA come from the germline V gene. The CDR3 region has the DNA TGTGCCAGCAGATGGACTAGCGGGGGCGGGGGCAATGAGCAGTTCTTC. Protein product: CASRWTSGGGGNEQFF.

This clonotype was recorded many times. The rearrangement links TRBV5-1 to TRBJ1-1; 7 bases are shared with TRBD1. Unmatched junction bases numbered 3, after V lost 0 bases and J lost 1 base. The CDR3 consists of 15 residues. The germline gives CDR1 SGHRS, CDR2 YFSETQ. CDR3 sequence reads: CASSLAGTANTEAFF. DNA for the CDR3: TGCGCCAGCAGCTTGGCTGGGACAGCGAACACTGAAGCTTTCTTT.